The sample holds a few counts of the clone carrying this T cell receptor (beta chain). Its antigen is unidentified. Unique molecular identifier tags were affixed to discrete cDNA molecules. TCRdb re-analysed the 5' RACE reads in MiXCR, keeping a single row per CDR3 protein. The data contain some 48,000 distinct CDR3 sequences, around 14% of them singletons. The data were taken from a study of early T cells in non-severe SARS-CoV-2 infection. Study-wide context: Unsorted whole-blood RNA was sequenced in bulk, leaving chains unpaired. Broader study findings: Matching against VDJdb likely underestimated virus-specific expansions, favoring anti-spike CD8.

The source is an adult who was a healthcare worker with PCR-confirmed SARS-CoV-2 infection or an uninfected control (not recorded which). The sample was whole blood.

CDR3 protein: CSALTSGKGNEQFF. CDR3 bases: TGCAGTGCCCTGACTAGCGGGAAGGGAAATGAGCAGTTCTTC. V usage is TRBV20-1 and J usage is TRBJ2-1, with TRBD2 matching 11 bases. V lost 6 bases, J lost 7 bases, and 8 bases stayed unmatched. Germline assignment: CDR1 DFQATT and CDR2 SNEGSKA (reference sequence). This CDR3 is 14 amino acids long.